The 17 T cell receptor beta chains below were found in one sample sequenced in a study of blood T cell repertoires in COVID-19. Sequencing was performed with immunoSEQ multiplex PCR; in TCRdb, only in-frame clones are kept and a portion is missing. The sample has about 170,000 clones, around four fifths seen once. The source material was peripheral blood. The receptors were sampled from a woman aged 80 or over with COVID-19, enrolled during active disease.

Here the CDR3 DNA reads TGTGCCAGCAGCCCTACGACCTACGAGCAGTACTTC. The encoded protein is CASSPTTYEQYF. The chain links TRBV7-2 to TRBJ2-7; unclear D gene. This CDR3 has 12 residues. Germline V gene data show CDR1 as SGHTA and CDR2 as FQGNSA. The V end lost 5 bases, the J end lost 2 bases, and 7 bases lay between the germline ends.

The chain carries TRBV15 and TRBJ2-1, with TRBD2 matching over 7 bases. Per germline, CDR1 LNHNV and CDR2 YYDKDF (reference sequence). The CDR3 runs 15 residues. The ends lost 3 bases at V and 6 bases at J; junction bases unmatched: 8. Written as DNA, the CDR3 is TGTGCCACCAGCAGGGATTATGGGGGGGGCAATGAGCAGTTCTTC. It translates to CATSRDYGGGNEQFF.

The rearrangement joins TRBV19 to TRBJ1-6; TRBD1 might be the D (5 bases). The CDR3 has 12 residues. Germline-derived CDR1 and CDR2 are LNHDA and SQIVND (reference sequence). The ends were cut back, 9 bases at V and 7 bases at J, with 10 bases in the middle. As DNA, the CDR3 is TGTGCCAGCCGGGGGATGAATTCACCCCTCCACTTT. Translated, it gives CASRGMNSPLHF. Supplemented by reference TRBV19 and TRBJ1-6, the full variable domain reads DGGITQSPKYLFRKEGQNVTLSCEQNLNHDAMYWYRQDPGQGLRLIYYSQIVNDFQKGDIAEGYSVSREKKESFPLTVTSAQKNPTAFYLCASRGMNSPLHFGNGTRLTVT.

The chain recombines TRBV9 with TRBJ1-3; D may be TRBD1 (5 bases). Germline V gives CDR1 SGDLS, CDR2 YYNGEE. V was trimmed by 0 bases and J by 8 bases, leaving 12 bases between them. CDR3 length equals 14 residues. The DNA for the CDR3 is TGTGCCAGCAGCGTAGGGGGCAGGGTAGACACCATATATTTT. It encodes CASSVGGRVDTIYF.

In DNA, the CDR3 is TGTGCCAGCAGCTTAGCTCCGGGACTCTCTAGCACTGAAGCTTTCTTT. Protein product: CASSLAPGLSSTEAFF. The V and J genes are TRBV7-9 and TRBJ1-1, with D possibly being TRBD1 (5 bases). Germline lookup yields CDR1 SEHNR and CDR2 FQNEAQ (reference sequence). The V end was cut by 0 bases, the J end by 4 bases, with 15 bases between. The CDR3 totals 16 residues.

This CDR3 is CASSDVRGGQPQHF. In DNA form, the CDR3 reads TGTGCCAGCAGTGACGTAAGGGGTGGTCAGCCCCAGCATTTT. J is TRBJ1-5 and V is TRBV6-1; D may be TRBD1 (5 bases). CDR1 and CDR2 (germline): MNHNS, SASEGT. Trimming cost V 3 bases and J 6 bases, with 12 bases left between them. This CDR3 has 14 amino acids.

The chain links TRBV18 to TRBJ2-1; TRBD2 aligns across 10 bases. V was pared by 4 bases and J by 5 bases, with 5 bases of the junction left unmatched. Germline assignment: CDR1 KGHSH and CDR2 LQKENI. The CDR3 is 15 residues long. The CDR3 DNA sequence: TGTGCCAGCTCACAGGCACTAGCGGGAAACAATGAGCAGTTCTTC. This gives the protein CASSQALAGNNEQFF.

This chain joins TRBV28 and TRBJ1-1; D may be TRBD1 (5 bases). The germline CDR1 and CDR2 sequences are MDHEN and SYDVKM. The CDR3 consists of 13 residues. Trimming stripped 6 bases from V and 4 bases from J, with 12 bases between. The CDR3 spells CASRGRVSTEAFF. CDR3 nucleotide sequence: TGTGCCAGCAGGGGGCGAGTGAGCACTGAAGCTTTCTTT. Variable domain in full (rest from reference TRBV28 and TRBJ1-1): DVKVTQSSRYLVKRTGEKVFLECVQDMDHENMFWYRQDPGLGLRLIYFSYDVKMKEKGDIPEGYSVSREKKERFSLILESASTNQTSMYLCASRGRVSTEAFFGQGTRLTVV.

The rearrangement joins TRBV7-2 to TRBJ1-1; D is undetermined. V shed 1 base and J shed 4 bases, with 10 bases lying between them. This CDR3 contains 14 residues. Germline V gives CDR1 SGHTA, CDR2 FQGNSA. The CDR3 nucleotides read TGTGCCAGCAGCTTAGAGAGCGCCACCACTGAAGCTTTCTTT. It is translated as CASSLESATTEAFF.

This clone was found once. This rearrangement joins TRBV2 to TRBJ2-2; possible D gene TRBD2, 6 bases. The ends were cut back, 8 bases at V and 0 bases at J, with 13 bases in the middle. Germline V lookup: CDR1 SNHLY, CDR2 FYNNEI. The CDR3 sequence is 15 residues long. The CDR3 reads CASAAGTANTGELFF. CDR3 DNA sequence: TGTGCCAGCGCGGCCGGGACTGCGAACACCGGGGAGCTGTTTTTT. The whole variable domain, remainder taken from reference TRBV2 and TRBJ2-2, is EPEVTQTPSHQVTQMGQEVILRCVPISNHLYFYWYRQILGQKVEFLVSFYNNEISEKSEIFDDQFSVERPDGSNFTLKIRSTKLEDSAMYFCASAAGTANTGELFFGEGSRLTVL.

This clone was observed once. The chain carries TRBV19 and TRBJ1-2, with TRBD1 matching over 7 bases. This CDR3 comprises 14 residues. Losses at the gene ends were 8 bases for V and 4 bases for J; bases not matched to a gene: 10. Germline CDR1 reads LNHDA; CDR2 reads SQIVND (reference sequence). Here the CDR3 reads CASQKTDRSYGYTF. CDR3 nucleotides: TGTGCCAGTCAGAAAACGGACAGGAGCTATGGCTACACCTTC. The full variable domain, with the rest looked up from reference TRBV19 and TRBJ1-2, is DGGITQSPKYLFRKEGQNVTLSCEQNLNHDAMYWYRQDPGQGLRLIYYSQIVNDFQKGDIAEGYSVSREKKESFPLTVTSAQKNPTAFYLCASQKTDRSYGYTFGSGTRLTVV.

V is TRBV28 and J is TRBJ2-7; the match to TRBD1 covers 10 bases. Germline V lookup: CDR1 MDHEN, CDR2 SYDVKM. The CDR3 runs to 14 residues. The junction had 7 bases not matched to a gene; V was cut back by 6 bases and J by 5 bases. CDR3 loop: CASRGQGLPHEQYF. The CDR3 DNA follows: TGTGCCAGCAGGGGACAGGGGTTGCCCCACGAGCAGTACTTC.

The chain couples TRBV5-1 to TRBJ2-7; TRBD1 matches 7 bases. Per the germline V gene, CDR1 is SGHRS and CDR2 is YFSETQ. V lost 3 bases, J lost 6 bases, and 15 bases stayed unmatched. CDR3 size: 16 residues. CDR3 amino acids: CASSWGERTGLGEQYF. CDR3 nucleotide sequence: TGCGCCAGCAGCTGGGGCGAGAGGACAGGTCTTGGCGAGCAGTACTTC.

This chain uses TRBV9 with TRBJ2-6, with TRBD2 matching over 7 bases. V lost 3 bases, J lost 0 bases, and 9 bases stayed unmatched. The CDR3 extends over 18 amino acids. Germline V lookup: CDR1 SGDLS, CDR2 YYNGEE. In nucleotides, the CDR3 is TGTGCCAGCAGCGGGGGAGGGACTGCTCGCTCTGGGGCCAACGTCCTGACTTTC. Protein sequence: CASSGGGTARSGANVLTF.

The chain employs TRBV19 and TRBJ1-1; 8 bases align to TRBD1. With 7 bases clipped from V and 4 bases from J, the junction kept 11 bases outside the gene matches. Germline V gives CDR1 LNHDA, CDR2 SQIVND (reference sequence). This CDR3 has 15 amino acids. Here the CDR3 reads CASTLPDRVATEAFF. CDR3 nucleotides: TGTGCCAGTACCCTTCCGGACAGGGTGGCCACTGAAGCTTTCTTT.

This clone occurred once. CDR3 sequence reads: CASSQLQGYEQYF. The CDR3 DNA reads TGTGCCAGCAGCCAGTTACAGGGCTACGAGCAGTACTTC. The chain joins TRBV3-1 (or the pseudogene TRBV3-2) to TRBJ2-7; D is possibly TRBD1 (6 bases). CDR1 and CDR2 from the germline V gene are LGHDT and YNNKEL (reference sequence). This CDR3 comprises 13 residues. Trimming cost V 3 bases and J 3 bases, with 9 bases left between them.

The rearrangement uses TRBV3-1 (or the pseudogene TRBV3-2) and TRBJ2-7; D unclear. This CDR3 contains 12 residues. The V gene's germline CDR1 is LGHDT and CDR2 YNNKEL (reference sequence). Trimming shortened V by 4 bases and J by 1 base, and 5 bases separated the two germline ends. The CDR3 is CASSPYSYEQYF. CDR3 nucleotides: TGTGCCAGCAGCCCTTATTCCTACGAGCAGTACTTC.